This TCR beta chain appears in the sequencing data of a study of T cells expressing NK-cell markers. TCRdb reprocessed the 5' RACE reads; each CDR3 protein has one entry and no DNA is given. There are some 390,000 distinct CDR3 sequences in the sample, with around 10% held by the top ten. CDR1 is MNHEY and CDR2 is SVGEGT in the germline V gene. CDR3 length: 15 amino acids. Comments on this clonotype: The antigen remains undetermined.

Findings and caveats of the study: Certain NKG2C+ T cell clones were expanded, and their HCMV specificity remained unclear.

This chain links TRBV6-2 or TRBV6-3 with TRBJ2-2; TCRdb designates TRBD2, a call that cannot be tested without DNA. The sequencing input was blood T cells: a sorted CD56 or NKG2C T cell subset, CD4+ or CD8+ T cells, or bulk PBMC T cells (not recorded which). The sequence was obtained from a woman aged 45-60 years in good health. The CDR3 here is CASSRTSPNTGELFF.